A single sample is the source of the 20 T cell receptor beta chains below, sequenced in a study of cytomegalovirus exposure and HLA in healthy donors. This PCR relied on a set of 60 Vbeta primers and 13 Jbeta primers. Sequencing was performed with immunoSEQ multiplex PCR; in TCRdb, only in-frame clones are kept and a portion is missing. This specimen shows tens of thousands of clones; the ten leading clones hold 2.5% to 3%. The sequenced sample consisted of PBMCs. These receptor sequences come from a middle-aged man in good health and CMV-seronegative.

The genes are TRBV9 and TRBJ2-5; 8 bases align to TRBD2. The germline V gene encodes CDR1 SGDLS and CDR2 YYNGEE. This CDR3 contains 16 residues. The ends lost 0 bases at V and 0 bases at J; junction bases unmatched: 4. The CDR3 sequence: CASSVGLAGYQETQYF. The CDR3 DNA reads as TGTGCCAGCAGCGTAGGATTAGCGGGGTACCAAGAGACCCAGTACTTC.

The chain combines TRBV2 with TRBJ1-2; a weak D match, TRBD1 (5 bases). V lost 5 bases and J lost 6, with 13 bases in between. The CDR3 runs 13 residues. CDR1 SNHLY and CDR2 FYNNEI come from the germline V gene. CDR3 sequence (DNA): TGTGCCAGCAGTTCCAGACAGAGGAATGGCTACACCTTC. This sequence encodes CASSSRQRNGYTF.

Here the CDR3 reads CASSSVQGADEKLFF. The CDR3 DNA reads TGCGCCAGCAGCTCCGTACAGGGGGCGGATGAAAAACTGTTTTTT. This chain connects TRBV5-1 to TRBJ1-4; 9 nucleotides align to TRBD1. The trim removed 3 bases at V and 6 bases at J, leaving 6 bases unmatched. This CDR3 contains 15 residues. The germline CDR1 and CDR2 sequences are SGHRS and YFSETQ.

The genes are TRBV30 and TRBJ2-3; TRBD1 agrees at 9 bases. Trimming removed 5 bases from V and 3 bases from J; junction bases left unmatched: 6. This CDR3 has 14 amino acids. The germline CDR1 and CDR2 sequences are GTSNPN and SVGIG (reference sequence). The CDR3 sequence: CAWSGTGWTDTQYF. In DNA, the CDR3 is TGTGCCTGGTCCGGGACAGGGTGGACAGATACGCAGTATTTT.

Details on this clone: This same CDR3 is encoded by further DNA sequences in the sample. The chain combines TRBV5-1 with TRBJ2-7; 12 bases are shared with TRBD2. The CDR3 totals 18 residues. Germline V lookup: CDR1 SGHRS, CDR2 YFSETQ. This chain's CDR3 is CASSFGTSGRTTFYEQYF. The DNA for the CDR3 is TGCGCATCCAGCTTCGGGACTAGCGGGCGAACCACTTTCTACGAGCAGTACTTC.

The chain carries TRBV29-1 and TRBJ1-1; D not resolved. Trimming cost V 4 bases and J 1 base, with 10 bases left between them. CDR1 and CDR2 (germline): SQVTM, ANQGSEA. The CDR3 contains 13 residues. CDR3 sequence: CSVVVGQNTEAFF. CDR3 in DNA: TGCAGCGTTGTAGTCGGTCAGAACACTGAAGCTTTCTTT.

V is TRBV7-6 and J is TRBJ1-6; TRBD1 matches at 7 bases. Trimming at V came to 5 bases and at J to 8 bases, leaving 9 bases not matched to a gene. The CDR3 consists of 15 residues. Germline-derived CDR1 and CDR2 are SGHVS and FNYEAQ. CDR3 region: CASSRQTGVYSPLHF. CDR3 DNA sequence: TGTGCCAGCAGCCGCCAAACAGGGGTGTATTCACCCCTCCACTTT.

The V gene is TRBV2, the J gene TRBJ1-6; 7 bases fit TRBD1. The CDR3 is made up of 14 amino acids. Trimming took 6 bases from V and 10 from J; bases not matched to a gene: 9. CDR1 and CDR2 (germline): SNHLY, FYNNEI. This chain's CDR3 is CASRGDSEESPLHF. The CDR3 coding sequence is TGTGCCAGCAGGGGGGACAGCGAGGAATCACCCCTCCACTTT. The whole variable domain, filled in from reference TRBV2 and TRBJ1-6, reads EPEVTQTPSHQVTQMGQEVILRCVPISNHLYFYWYRQILGQKVEFLVSFYNNEISEKSEIFDDQFSVERPDGSNFTLKIRSTKLEDSAMYFCASRGDSEESPLHFGNGTRLTVT.

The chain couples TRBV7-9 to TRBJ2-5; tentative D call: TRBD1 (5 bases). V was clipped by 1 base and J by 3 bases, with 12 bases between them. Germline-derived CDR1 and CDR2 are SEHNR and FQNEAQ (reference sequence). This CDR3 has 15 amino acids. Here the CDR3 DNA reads TGTGCCAGCAGCTTAGGGTGGGGCACAGAAGAGACCCAGTACTTC. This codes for CASSLGWGTEETQYF.

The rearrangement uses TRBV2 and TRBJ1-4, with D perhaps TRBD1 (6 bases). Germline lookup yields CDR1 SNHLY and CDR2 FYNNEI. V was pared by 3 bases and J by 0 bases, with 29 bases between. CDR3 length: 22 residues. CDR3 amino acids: CASSEEEAGAFRRSATNEKLFF. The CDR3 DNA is TGTGCCAGCAGTGAGGAGGAAGCAGGGGCGTTCCGACGGTCTGCAACTAATGAAAAACTGTTTTTT.

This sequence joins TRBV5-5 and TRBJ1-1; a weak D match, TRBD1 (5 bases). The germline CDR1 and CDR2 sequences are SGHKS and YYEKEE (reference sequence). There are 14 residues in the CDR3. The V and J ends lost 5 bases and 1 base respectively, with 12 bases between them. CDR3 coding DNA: TGTGCCAGCAGGGGAAGAACAGGGAACACTGAAGCTTTCTTT. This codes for CASRGRTGNTEAFF.

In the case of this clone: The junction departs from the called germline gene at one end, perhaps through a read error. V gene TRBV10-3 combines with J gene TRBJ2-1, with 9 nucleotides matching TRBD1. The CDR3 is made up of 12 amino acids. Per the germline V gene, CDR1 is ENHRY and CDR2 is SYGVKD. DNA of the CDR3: TGTGCCATCAGTGCCGGGGACAGGGTTTTGCTCTTC. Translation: CAISAGDRVLLF.

CDR3 amino acids: CASSQESSSYNEQFF. CDR3 nucleotide sequence: TGTGCCAGCAGCCAGGAATCGAGCTCCTACAATGAGCAGTTCTTC. The V call is TRBV5-4, the J call TRBJ2-1; D gene uncertain. Between the trimmed V and J ends, which lost 4 bases and 0 bases, there was a span of 11 bases. Per germline, CDR1 SGHNT and CDR2 YYREEE (reference sequence). This CDR3 comprises 15 residues.

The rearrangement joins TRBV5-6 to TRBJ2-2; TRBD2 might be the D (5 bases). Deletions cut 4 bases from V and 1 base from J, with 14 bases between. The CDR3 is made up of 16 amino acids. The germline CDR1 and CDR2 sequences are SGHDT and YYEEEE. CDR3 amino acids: CASSPGMTLNTGELFF. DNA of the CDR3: TGTGCCAGCAGCCCGGGAATGACACTGAACACCGGGGAGCTGTTTTTT.

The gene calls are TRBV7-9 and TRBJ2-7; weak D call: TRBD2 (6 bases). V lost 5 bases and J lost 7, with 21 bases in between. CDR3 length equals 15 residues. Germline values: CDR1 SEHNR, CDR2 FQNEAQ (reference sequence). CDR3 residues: CASSGTLQEGDEQYF. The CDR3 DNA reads TGTGCCAGCAGCGGGACTTTGCAAGAAGGGGATGAGCAGTACTTC.

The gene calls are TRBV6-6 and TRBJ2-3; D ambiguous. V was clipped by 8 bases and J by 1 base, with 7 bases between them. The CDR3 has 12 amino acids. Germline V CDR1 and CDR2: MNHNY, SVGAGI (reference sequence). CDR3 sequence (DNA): TGTGCCAGCGCTACAGGCACAGATACGCAGTATTTT. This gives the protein CASATGTDTQYF.

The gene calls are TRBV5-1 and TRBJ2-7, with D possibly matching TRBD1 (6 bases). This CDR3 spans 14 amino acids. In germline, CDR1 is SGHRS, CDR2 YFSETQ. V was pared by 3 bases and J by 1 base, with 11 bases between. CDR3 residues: CASSSTGSSYEQYF. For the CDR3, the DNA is TGCGCCAGCAGCTCTACAGGGTCTTCCTACGAGCAGTACTTC.

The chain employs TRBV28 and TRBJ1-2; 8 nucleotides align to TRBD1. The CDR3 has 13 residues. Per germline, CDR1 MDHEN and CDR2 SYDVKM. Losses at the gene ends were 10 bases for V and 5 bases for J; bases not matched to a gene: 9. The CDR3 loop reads CATLGQGRYGYTF. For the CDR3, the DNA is TGTGCCACCTTAGGACAGGGCCGATATGGCTACACCTTC.

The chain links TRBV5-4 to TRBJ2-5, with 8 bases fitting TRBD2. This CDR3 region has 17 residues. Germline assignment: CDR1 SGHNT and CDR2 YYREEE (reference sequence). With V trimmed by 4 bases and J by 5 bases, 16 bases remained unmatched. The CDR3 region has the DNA TGTGCCAGCAGCCCACCGGCGGGGGGCGAGAGTAGGGAGACCCAGTACTTC. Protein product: CASSPPAGGESRETQYF.

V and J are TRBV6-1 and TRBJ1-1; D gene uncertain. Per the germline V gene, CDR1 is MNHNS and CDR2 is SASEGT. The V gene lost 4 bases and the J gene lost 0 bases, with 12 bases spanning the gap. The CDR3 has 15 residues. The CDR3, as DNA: TGTGCCAGCAGTGCCCGGACGGGAATGAACACTGAAGCTTTCTTT. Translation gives CASSARTGMNTEAFF.